These 14 T cell receptor beta chains were sequenced from one sample in a study of T cells in Graves' hyperthyroidism and ophthalmopathy. The CDR3 regions of TCR beta were amplified from RNA transcripts. The HTBI primer set drove a first-round RT-PCR of the TCR CDR3. TCRdb re-called the multiplex PCR reads with MiXCR, one entry per CDR3 protein. The repertoire holds some 650,000 distinct CDR3 sequences, with 16% as singletons. The specimen sequenced was blood. All receptors derive from a middle-aged woman with Graves' ophthalmopathy.

The sample holds many counts of this clonotype. V usage is TRBV11-1 and J usage is TRBJ2-5; D is unresolved. The germline gives CDR1 SGHAT, CDR2 FQDESV (reference sequence). CDR3 length: 11 amino acids. Trimming pared 1 base from V and 7 bases from J, leaving 4 bases between. In DNA form, the CDR3 reads TGTGCCAGCAGCTTAGATGTGACCCAGTACTTC. It specifies CASSLDVTQYF.

This clonotype was counted at least ten times. This sequence joins TRBV6-1 and TRBJ1-2; 7 bases are a match to TRBD1. CDR3 length equals 13 residues. Per the germline V gene, CDR1 is MNHNS and CDR2 is SASEGT. With V trimmed by 5 bases and J by 5 bases, 5 bases remained unmatched. CDR3 residues: CASSNTGQYGYTF. In nucleotides, the CDR3 is TGTGCCAGCAGTAACACGGGACAGTATGGCTACACCTTC.

The chain links TRBV20-1 to TRBJ2-7, with D perhaps TRBD1 (8 bases). The length of the CDR3 is 17 residues. In germline, CDR1 is DFQATT, CDR2 SNEGSKA (reference sequence). V gave up 0 bases and J gave up 4 bases, with 22 bases separating them. CDR3 residues: CSARDHLRTGGVYEQYF. The CDR3 nucleotides are TGCAGTGCTAGAGATCACCTAAGAACAGGGGGGGTTTACGAGCAGTACTTC.

This clonotype has only a few counts. The CDR3 region has the DNA TGCGCCAGCAGCCAAGAGGGCAGAGAGACTTCTGAAGCTTTCTTT. As protein: CASSQEGRETSEAFF. The chain carries TRBV4-1 and TRBJ1-1; D is undetermined. The germline gives CDR1 MGHRA, CDR2 YSYEKL. Trimming took off 0 bases at V and 6 bases at J, with 14 bases between the two ends. This CDR3 contains 15 residues.

This clonotype was seen a handful of times. The CDR3 carries no conserved terminal phenylalanine or tryptophan, so it likely arises from a read error. The chain employs TRBV5-1 and TRBJ2-3; D is unclear. With 6 bases removed from V and 4 bases from J, the gap between germline ends came to 15 bases. The CDR3 is made up of 14 amino acids. Germline V lookup: CDR1 SGHRS, CDR2 YFSETQ. The DNA for the CDR3 is TGCGCCAGCAACGAACCCCCCGATGCAGATACGCAGTATCTT. It encodes CASNEPPDADTQYL.

In its sample, this clonotype was seen a few times. The chain links TRBV10-3 to TRBJ1-2; perhaps TRBD1 as D (6 bases). From germline, CDR1 is ENHRY and CDR2 SYGVKD. The CDR3 loop spans 16 amino acids. Deletions cut 5 bases from V and 4 bases from J, with 20 bases between. In DNA form, the CDR3 reads TGTGCCATCAGTACTTCACTCGGGGGGCCCGGCTATGGCTACACCTTC. Its protein product is CAISTSLGGPGYGYTF.

The chain couples TRBV3-1 to TRBJ2-5; the match to TRBD2 covers 7 bases. Germline-derived CDR1 and CDR2 are LGHDT and YNNKEL (reference sequence). The trim removed 2 bases at V and 5 bases at J, leaving 14 bases unmatched. The CDR3 totals 17 residues. CDR3 bases: TGTGCCAGCAGCCAAAGGGCGGAGGCTAGTAGCGGGGAGACCCAGTACTTC. Encoded protein: CASSQRAEASSGETQYF.

This clonotype was counted ten times or more. The chain carries TRBV6-5 and TRBJ2-3, with D perhaps TRBD2 (5 bases). V was trimmed by 0 bases and J by 2 bases, leaving 12 bases between them. Per the germline V gene, CDR1 is MNHEY and CDR2 is SVGAGI. This CDR3 is 16 amino acids long. CDR3 sequence (DNA): TGTGCCAGCAGTTACTCACGGCGGGCCGTCACAGATACGCAGTATTTT. It translates to CASSYSRRAVTDTQYF.

This clonotype was picked up many times. The rearrangement joins TRBV11-1 to TRBJ2-2; D is possibly TRBD1 (6 bases). V dropped 5 bases and J dropped 6 bases, with 16 bases sitting between them. The CDR3 contains 15 residues. CDR1 is SGHAT and CDR2 is FQDESV in the germline V gene (reference sequence). CDR3 in amino acids: CASSHEGVGAGELFF. The DNA for the CDR3 is TGTGCCAGCAGCCACGAGGGGGTCGGGGCCGGGGAGCTGTTTTTT.

This clonotype was recorded at least ten times. This chain links TRBV28 with TRBJ2-3; the match to TRBD2 covers 7 bases. This CDR3 has 17 amino acids. V was clipped by 6 bases and J by 0 bases; unmatched bases: 12. Germline V gene data show CDR1 as MDHEN and CDR2 as SYDVKM. CDR3 coding DNA: TGTGCCAGCAGCGCTCGGTGGGCTAGCGGTAGCACAGATACGCAGTATTTT. This sequence encodes CASSARWASGSTDTQYF.

There are a few counts of this clonotype. J is TRBJ1-2 and V is TRBV29-1; no definite D call. Germline V gene data show CDR1 as SQVTM and CDR2 as ANQGSEA. Trimming stripped 5 bases from V and 1 base from J, with 14 bases between. The CDR3 is 14 residues long. The CDR3 protein is CSVFRSTFNYGYTF. The CDR3 nucleotides are TGCAGCGTTTTTCGCTCGACTTTTAACTATGGCTACACCTTC.

The sample holds many counts of this clonotype. The chain recombines TRBV24-1 with TRBJ2-5, with D perhaps TRBD2 (5 bases). Germline assignment: CDR1 KGHDR and CDR2 SFDVKD. This CDR3 contains 15 residues. The V end lost 2 bases, the J end lost 2 bases, and 11 bases lay between the germline ends. The CDR3 DNA follows: TGTGCCACCAGTGATTATGGGGAGATGCAAGAGACCCAGTACTTC. Encoded protein: CATSDYGEMQETQYF.

This clonotype was counted at least ten times. The chain combines TRBV7-9 with TRBJ2-7; TRBD1 aligns across 7 bases. In germline, CDR1 is SEHNR, CDR2 FQNEAQ (reference sequence). The CDR3 is made up of 15 amino acids. V gave up 3 bases and J gave up 1 base; unmatched junction bases: 6. The CDR3 DNA sequence: TGTGCCAGCAGCTTTTTAGGGGACAGTTCCTACGAGCAGTACTTC. It codes for CASSFLGDSSYEQYF. Full variable domain (rest looked up from reference TRBV7-9 and TRBJ2-7): DTGVSQNPRHKITKRGQNVTFRCDPISEHNRLYWYRQTLGQGPEFLTYFQNEAQLEKSRLLSDRFSAERPKGSFSTLEIQRTEQGDSAMYLCASSFLGDSSYEQYFGPGTRLTVT.

This clonotype was seen a handful of times. V usage is TRBV7-9 and J usage is TRBJ1-2; TRBD1 agrees at 7 bases. Germline CDR1 and CDR2: SEHNR and FQNEAQ (reference sequence). Losses at the gene ends were 5 bases for V and 3 bases for J; bases not matched to a gene: 18. The CDR3 consists of 18 residues. The CDR3: CASSPLRGGAAVYYGYTF. DNA of the CDR3: TGTGCCAGCAGCCCGCTCAGGGGGGGGGCGGCGGTCTACTATGGCTACACCTTC.